Following are 5 T cell receptor beta chains from one sample sequenced in a study of T cell responses to AZD1222 COVID-19 vaccine. The assay was immunoSEQ multiplex PCR, and TCRdb's table has in-frame clones only and misses some. The sample lists about 140,000 clones; more than 90% were seen once. This specimen was peripheral blood, taken on day 0 of AZD1222 vaccination. These receptors all come from an adult in good health.

The chain employs TRBV7-9 and TRBJ2-7; TRBD1 matches at 8 bases. J gave up 5 bases and V 0 bases, and 6 bases lay outside the gene matches. Germline V gene data show CDR1 as SEHNR and CDR2 as FQNEAQ (reference sequence). There are 15 residues in the CDR3. The CDR3 spells CASSLAGAGGHEQYF. CDR3 DNA sequence: TGTGCCAGCAGCTTAGCTGGGGCAGGGGGCCACGAGCAGTACTTC. Full variable domain (outside the CDR3, taken from reference TRBV7-9 and TRBJ2-7): DTGVSQNPRHKITKRGQNVTFRCDPISEHNRLYWYRQTLGQGPEFLTYFQNEAQLEKSRLLSDRFSAERPKGSFSTLEIQRTEQGDSAMYLCASSLAGAGGHEQYFGPGTRLTVT.

This clone turned up a few times. V usage is TRBV5-1 and J usage is TRBJ1-6; TRBD1 agrees at 8 bases. J gave up 0 bases and V 7 bases, and 9 bases lay outside the gene matches. Germline lookup yields CDR1 SGHRS and CDR2 YFSETQ. The CDR3 runs 17 residues. This CDR3 is CASRQGAPSSYNSPLHF. CDR3 nucleotides: TGCGCCAGCCGCCAGGGGGCCCCAAGCTCCTATAATTCACCCCTCCACTTT.

The V and J genes are TRBV5-1 and TRBJ2-3, with 8 bases identical to TRBD2. CDR3 length: 16 residues. The germline V gene has CDR1 SGHRS and CDR2 YFSETQ. The V gene end was trimmed by 2 bases and the J gene end by 3 bases; junction bases not matched to a gene: 8. The CDR3 here is CASSFGAGAVTDTQYF. CDR3 DNA sequence: TGCGCCAGCAGCTTCGGAGCGGGAGCGGTAACAGATACGCAGTATTTT. Drawing the rest from reference TRBV5-1 and TRBJ2-3, the complete variable domain is KAGVTQTPRYLIKTRGQQVTLSCSPISGHRSVSWYQQTPGQGLQFLFEYFSETQRNKGNFPGRFSGRQFSNSRSEMNVSTLELGDSALYLCASSFGAGAVTDTQYFGPGTRLTVL.

The rearrangement uses TRBV6-4 and TRBJ1-1; D is perhaps TRBD1 (5 bases). Between the trimmed V and J ends, which lost 3 bases and 4 bases, there was a span of 12 bases. Germline loops: CDR1 MRHNA, CDR2 SNTAGT. This CDR3 has 14 amino acids. As DNA, the CDR3 is TGTGCCAGCAGTGAAATTAGGGGAGGCACTGAAGCTTTCTTT. The encoded protein is CASSEIRGGTEAFF.

The rearrangement uses TRBV6-2 or TRBV6-3 and TRBJ2-7; 10 bases fit TRBD2. With 2 bases clipped from V and 4 bases from J, the junction kept 8 bases outside the gene matches. Germline V gives CDR1 MNHEY, CDR2 SVGEGT. The CDR3 consists of 16 residues. In DNA, the CDR3 is TGTGCCAGCAGTTACCCCACTAGCGGGACTCCATACGAGCAGTACTTC. This gives the protein CASSYPTSGTPYEQYF.